Shown below are 16 T cell receptor beta chains from a single sample sequenced in a study of blood T cell repertoires in COVID-19. Profiling relied on immunoSEQ multiplex PCR, and the TCRdb table lists in-frame clones only, not all of them. The sample lists about 83,000 clones, 70% to 90% occurring once. The sample consisted of peripheral blood. The receptors were gathered from a woman at least 80 years old in a cohort sampled during active or convalescent COVID-19.

The CDR3 nucleotides are TGTGCCAGCAGCCCAGAGGGACTAGCGGGAGGAGAGACCCAGTACTTC. It is translated as CASSPEGLAGGETQYF. V is TRBV7-9 and J is TRBJ2-5, with 15 bases fitting TRBD2. Germline V lookup: CDR1 SEHNR, CDR2 FQNEAQ (reference sequence). Trimming at V came to 5 bases and at J to 4 bases, leaving 5 bases not matched to a gene. The CDR3 length is 16 residues.

The rearrangement links TRBV27 to TRBJ2-7, with 7 bases fitting TRBD2. J lost 0 bases, V lost 4 bases, and 3 bases had no gene match. Per germline, CDR1 MNHEY and CDR2 SMNVEV (reference sequence). The CDR3 runs to 14 residues. This CDR3 reads CASSSQRDSYEQYF. The CDR3 region has the DNA TGTGCCAGCAGTTCCCAGCGGGACTCCTACGAGCAGTACTTC.

The chain has TRBV10-1 and TRBJ1-1, with 10 bases aligning to TRBD1. Germline CDR1 reads WNHNN; CDR2 reads SYGVQD (reference sequence). V dropped 4 bases and J dropped 1; count of bases not matched to a gene: 3. This CDR3 is built from 15 residues. CDR3 DNA: TGCGCCAGCAGTGGCGGGGACAGGGGGAACACTGAAGCTTTCTTT. Translating gives CASSGGDRGNTEAFF.

This chain links TRBV5-1 with TRBJ2-3, with D possibly being TRBD1 (6 bases). CDR1 is SGHRS, CDR2 YFSETQ, per germline. V lost 0 bases and J 2 bases, leaving 10 bases between the germline ends. CDR3 length equals 15 residues. This CDR3 reads CASSLGQDFTDTQYF. CDR3 sequence (DNA): TGCGCCAGCAGCTTGGGACAGGATTTCACAGATACGCAGTATTTT.

V and J are TRBV9 and TRBJ2-3, with unresolved D. The ends were cut back, 1 base at V and 1 base at J, with 13 bases in the middle. The V gene's germline CDR1 is SGDLS and CDR2 YYNGEE. This CDR3 contains 16 residues. CDR3 sequence reads: CASSVTGFGGTDTQYF. The CDR3 DNA follows: TGTGCCAGCAGCGTAACCGGGTTTGGTGGCACAGATACGCAGTATTTT.

In its sample, this clone was seen a few times. CDR3 region: CASSLRASGTGELFF. The CDR3 DNA follows: TGTGCCAGCAGCTTAAGGGCTAGCGGAACCGGGGAGCTGTTTTTT. The chain links TRBV7-8 to TRBJ2-2; 7 nucleotides match TRBD2. The CDR3 sequence is 15 residues long. The germline gives CDR1 SGHVS, CDR2 FQNEAQ. The junction had 5 bases not matched to a gene; V was cut back by 2 bases and J by 5 bases.

The chain carries TRBV5-5 and TRBJ2-1; D perhaps matches TRBD2 (6 bases). The V end was cut by 4 bases, the J end by 7 bases, with 15 bases between. The V gene's germline CDR1 is SGHKS and CDR2 YYEKEE (reference sequence). The length of the CDR3 is 14 residues. In DNA, the CDR3 is TGTGCCAGCAGCGTAGCCGGGACTGTTAATGAGCAGTTCTTC. Its translation: CASSVAGTVNEQFF. The full variable domain, in which reference TRBV5-5 and TRBJ2-1 provide the parts outside the CDR3, is DAGVTQSPTHLIKTRGQQVTLRCSPISGHKSVSWYQQVLGQGPQFIFQYYEKEERGRGNFPDRFSARQFPNYSSELNVNALLLGDSALYLCASSVAGTVNEQFFGPGTRLTVL.

This clone was picked up a small number of times. The chain carries TRBV7-9 and TRBJ1-3; TRBD1 might be the D (5 bases). Between the trimmed V and J ends, which lost 6 bases and 1 base, there was a span of 10 bases. The germline CDR1 and CDR2 sequences are SEHNR and FQNEAQ (reference sequence). The CDR3 contains 14 residues. The CDR3 nucleotides read TGTGCCAGCAGTTCCGACAGTTCTGGAAACACCATATATTTT. As protein: CASSSDSSGNTIYF.

This rearrangement joins TRBV10-3 to TRBJ1-1; D unresolved. This CDR3 has 16 amino acids. V was trimmed by 2 bases and J by 0 bases, leaving 13 bases between them. Germline V CDR1 and CDR2: ENHRY, SYGVKD. The CDR3 loop is CAISEREQFMNTEAFF. The CDR3 nucleotides are TGTGCCATCAGTGAGCGGGAACAATTCATGAACACTGAAGCTTTCTTT.

This clone was observed a single time. The genes are TRBV5-1 and TRBJ2-1; D may be TRBD1 (7 bases). Germline loops: CDR1 SGHRS, CDR2 YFSETQ. This CDR3 is built from 15 residues. Trimming removed 4 bases from V and 6 bases from J, with 17 bases in between. This CDR3 is CASSPEGAMGNEQFF. The CDR3 DNA reads TGCGCCAGCAGCCCGGAGGGGGCGATGGGCAATGAGCAGTTCTTC. The full variable domain, completed using reference TRBV5-1 and TRBJ2-1, is KAGVTQTPRYLIKTRGQQVTLSCSPISGHRSVSWYQQTPGQGLQFLFEYFSETQRNKGNFPGRFSGRQFSNSRSEMNVSTLELGDSALYLCASSPEGAMGNEQFFGPGTRLTVL.

The chain recombines TRBV27 with TRBJ1-6; 10 bases fit TRBD1. V lost 5 bases to trimming and J lost 7 bases; unmatched junction nucleotides: 11. The CDR3 extends over 17 amino acids. Germline V gene sequence: CDR1 MNHEY, CDR2 SMNVEV (reference sequence). For the CDR3, the DNA is TGTGCCAGCAGTGCCGGGACAGGGGTCCTCCGGAATTCACCCCTCCACTTT. This translates into CASSAGTGVLRNSPLHF.

The CDR3 region is CASTGGALGETQYF. In DNA, the CDR3 is TGTGCCAGCACGGGGGGGGCGCTAGGGGAGACCCAGTACTTC. The chain uses TRBV28 and TRBJ2-5, with TRBD2 matching 8 bases. The CDR3 is made up of 14 amino acids. V lost 7 bases to trimming and J lost 5 bases; unmatched junction nucleotides: 9. Germline CDR1 is MDHEN and CDR2 is SYDVKM.

V gene TRBV30 combines with J gene TRBJ1-3; 7 bases line up with TRBD1. The V gene's germline CDR1 is GTSNPN and CDR2 SVGIG (reference sequence). The V and J ends lost 0 bases and 0 bases, in that order; junction bases with no gene match: 14. This CDR3 is 19 amino acids long. CDR3 loop: CAWSVPLLRDRLSGNTIYF. CDR3 DNA sequence: TGTGCCTGGAGTGTCCCCCTTCTCCGGGACAGACTCTCTGGAAACACCATATATTTT. Using reference TRBV30 and TRBJ1-3 for the parts outside the CDR3, the full variable domain is SQTIHQWPATLVQPVGSPLSLECTVEGTSNPNLYWYRQAAGRGLQLLFYSVGIGQISSEVPQNLSASRPQDRQFILSSKKLLLSDSGFYLCAWSVPLLRDRLSGNTIYFGEGSWLTVV.

DNA of the CDR3: TGTGCCAGTAGTATGGGGGACAGGATTAATTCACCCCTCCACTTT. This encodes CASSMGDRINSPLHF. The J gene is TRBJ1-6, the V gene TRBV19, with 8 bases identical to TRBD1. Germline V lookup: CDR1 LNHDA, CDR2 SQIVND (reference sequence). The V segment lost 3 bases and the J segment 6 bases; nucleotides outside the gene matches: 4. The CDR3 totals 15 residues.

The rearrangement links TRBV19 to TRBJ2-4; 8 bases line up with TRBD1. The CDR3 is made up of 13 amino acids. Germline V gives CDR1 LNHDA, CDR2 SQIVND (reference sequence). Germline trimming cut 3 bases from V and 12 bases from J; bases unmatched to any gene: 7. The DNA for the CDR3 is TGTGCCAGTAGTATGGGGCAGGGGGCTACTCAGTACTTC. Amino acids: CASSMGQGATQYF.

A single count supports this clone. The chain employs TRBV10-3 and TRBJ1-2; no firm D call. The CDR3 sequence is 13 residues long. Germline V lookup: CDR1 ENHRY, CDR2 SYGVKD. Trimming stripped 0 bases from V and 7 bases from J, with 9 bases between. CDR3 sequence (DNA): TGTGCCATCAGTGAGTCGAGAGGGCCTGGCTACACCTTC. Translation: CAISESRGPGYTF.